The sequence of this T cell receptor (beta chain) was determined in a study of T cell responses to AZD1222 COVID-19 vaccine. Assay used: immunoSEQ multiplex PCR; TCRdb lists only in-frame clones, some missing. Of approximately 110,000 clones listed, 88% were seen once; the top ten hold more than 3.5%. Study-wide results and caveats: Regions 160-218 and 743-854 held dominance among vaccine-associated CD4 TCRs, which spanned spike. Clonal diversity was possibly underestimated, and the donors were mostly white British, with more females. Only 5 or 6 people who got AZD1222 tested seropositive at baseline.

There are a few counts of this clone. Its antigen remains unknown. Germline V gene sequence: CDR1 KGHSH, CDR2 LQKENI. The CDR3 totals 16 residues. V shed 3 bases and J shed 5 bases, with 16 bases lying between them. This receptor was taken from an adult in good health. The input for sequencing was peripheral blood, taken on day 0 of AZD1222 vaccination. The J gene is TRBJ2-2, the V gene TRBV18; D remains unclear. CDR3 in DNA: TGTGCCAGCTCACCGTCGAGCAGCCTAGGGACCGGGGAGCTGTTTTTT. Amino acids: CASSPSSSLGTGELFF. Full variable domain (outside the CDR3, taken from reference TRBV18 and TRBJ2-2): NAGVMQNPRHLVRRRGQEARLRCSPMKGHSHVYWYRQLPEEGLKFMVYLQKENIIDESGMPKERFSAEFPKEGPSILRIQQVVRGDSAAYFCASSPSSSLGTGELFFGEGSRLTVL.